One T cell receptor beta chain is described in this entry. TCRdb's copy holds only in-frame clones and misses some; the assay was immunoSEQ multiplex PCR. The profile covers around 120,000 clones, with 85% to 95% appearing a single time and 3.6% taken by the ten largest. This record comes from a study of control samples from healthy donors and cancer patients. The TCR was taken from a man under 40 in good health. Sequencing was performed on blood.

The CDR3 protein is CATLPAGANVLTF. In DNA form, the CDR3 reads TGTGCCACCCTCCCCGCTGGGGCCAACGTCCTGACTTTC. The chain has TRBV12-3 or TRBV12-4 and TRBJ2-6; unclear D gene. Trimming removed 10 bases from V and 2 bases from J, with 9 bases in between. The CDR3 sequence is 13 residues long.